What follows are 17 T cell receptor beta chains derived from one specimen sequenced in a study of cytomegalovirus exposure and HLA in healthy donors. Researchers ran the PCR with 60 Vbeta and 13 Jbeta primers. Using immunoSEQ multiplex PCR, the repertoire was profiled, and TCRdb retains in-frame clones only, with some absent. This table holds more than 90,000 clones, around 73% found once. Sequencing used PBMCs. These receptors were taken from a woman in her thirties or forties in good health and CMV-seropositive.

V and J are TRBV19 and TRBJ2-7; 9 bases are shared with TRBD2. This CDR3 has 17 amino acids. The germline CDR1 and CDR2 sequences are LNHDA and SQIVND (reference sequence). Trimming cost V 2 bases and J 7 bases; bases outside gene matches: 15. CDR3: CASSIRYGVSGRGEQYF. The CDR3, as DNA: TGTGCCAGTAGTATAAGGTACGGAGTTAGCGGGAGAGGTGAGCAGTACTTC.

The gene calls are TRBV2 and TRBJ2-2, with 7 bases aligning to TRBD1. Germline assignment: CDR1 SNHLY and CDR2 FYNNEI. The CDR3 contains 14 residues. J was trimmed by 6 bases and V by 4 bases; bases with no gene match: 5. Here the CDR3 DNA reads TGTGCCAGCAGTGCCAGGGGGTTCGCCGGGGAGCTGTTTTTT. Translated, it gives CASSARGFAGELFF.

V and J are TRBV19 and TRBJ2-1, with 12 nucleotides matching TRBD2. The V gene's germline CDR1 is LNHDA and CDR2 SQIVND (reference sequence). This CDR3 is 18 amino acids long. The V segment lost 3 bases and the J segment 8 bases; nucleotides outside the gene matches: 14. DNA for the CDR3: TGTGCCAGTAGTATTACCCCCCTGACTAGCGGGAGATCCTATGAGCAGTTCTTC. The encoded protein is CASSITPLTSGRSYEQFF.

This sequence joins TRBV4-2 and TRBJ2-5; 12 bases match TRBD2. The V gene end was trimmed by 0 bases and the J gene end by 1 base; junction bases not matched to a gene: 12. This CDR3 has 20 amino acids. CDR1 and CDR2 from the germline V gene are LGHNA and YNFKEQ. The CDR3 is CASSQDLPSGRAGAQETQYF. CDR3 sequence (DNA): TGTGCCAGCAGCCAAGATCTGCCTAGCGGGAGGGCCGGGGCCCAAGAGACCCAGTACTTC.

This rearrangement joins TRBV27 to TRBJ2-7; no definite D call. This CDR3 has 14 residues. CDR1 and CDR2 (germline): MNHEY, SMNVEV (reference sequence). Trimming took off 3 bases at V and 2 bases at J, with 11 bases between the two ends. CDR3 nucleotides: TGTGCCAGCAGTTTTTCCGGAGAGGCCTACGAGCAGTACTTC. Translation gives CASSFSGEAYEQYF.

The chain employs TRBV9 and TRBJ1-3; D ambiguous. The CDR3 has 17 amino acids. CDR1 and CDR2 from the germline V gene are SGDLS and YYNGEE. V gave up 3 bases and J gave up 0 bases, with 16 bases separating them. For the CDR3, the DNA is TGTGCCAGCAGCGAAGACTTTTTAGGTGGCTCTGGAAACACCATATATTTT. Translation: CASSEDFLGGSGNTIYF.

The chain uses TRBV19 and TRBJ2-3; perhaps TRBD2 as D (6 bases). The germline V and J ends were trimmed by 4 bases and 2 bases, with 10 bases remaining between them. From germline, CDR1 is LNHDA and CDR2 SQIVND (reference sequence). This CDR3 is 14 amino acids long. The CDR3 sequence: CASSSSGNTDTQYF. The CDR3 nucleotides are TGTGCCAGTAGTAGTAGCGGAAACACAGATACGCAGTATTTT.

The chain links TRBV28 to TRBJ2-3, with 7 nucleotides matching TRBD2. The CDR3 extends over 15 amino acids. With 7 bases clipped from V and 4 bases from J, the junction kept 11 bases outside the gene matches. The germline CDR1 and CDR2 sequences are MDHEN and SYDVKM. This chain's CDR3 is CASTLGAGASDTQYF. The CDR3 region has the DNA TGTGCCAGCACCCTAGGGGCGGGAGCTTCAGATACGCAGTATTTT. Based on the CDR3 plus reference TRBV28 and TRBJ2-3, the full variable domain is DVKVTQSSRYLVKRTGEKVFLECVQDMDHENMFWYRQDPGLGLRLIYFSYDVKMKEKGDIPEGYSVSREKKERFSLILESASTNQTSMYLCASTLGAGASDTQYFGPGTRLTVL.

The CDR3 loop is CASQLSTSGRNEQFF. CDR3 bases: TGTGCCAGCCAACTTAGTACTAGCGGGAGGAATGAGCAGTTCTTC. The chain is built from TRBV2 and TRBJ2-1; 12 nucleotides line up with TRBD2. Unmatched junction bases numbered 9, after V lost 8 bases and J lost 7 bases. The CDR3 loop spans 15 amino acids. CDR1 SNHLY and CDR2 FYNNEI come from the germline V gene.

This clone was recorded once. J is TRBJ2-7 and V is TRBV7-9, with TRBD1 identical over 9 bases. V trimming: 6 bases; J trimming: 7 bases; junction bases outside the gene matches: 10. Germline V gene lookup returns CDR1 SEHNR and CDR2 FQNEAQ (reference sequence). The CDR3 runs to 14 residues. The CDR3 DNA reads as TGTGCCAGCAGTGGGGACAGGGCCGTTGGGGAGCAGTACTTC. Translated, it gives CASSGDRAVGEQYF.

This chain joins TRBV27 and TRBJ2-1; TRBD2 is a possible D gene (5 bases). This CDR3 contains 14 residues. Trimming cost V 7 bases and J 0 bases, with 10 bases left between them. Germline CDR1 and CDR2: MNHEY and SMNVEV (reference sequence). The CDR3 DNA is TGTGCCAGCAACTTTGGAGGCTCCTACAATGAGCAGTTCTTC. It yields the protein CASNFGGSYNEQFF.

The chain links TRBV4-1 to TRBJ2-1, with 12 bases that match TRBD2. Trimming removed 4 bases from V and 0 bases from J; junction bases left unmatched: 10. The germline CDR1 and CDR2 sequences are MGHRA and YSYEKL. The CDR3 consists of 19 residues. In nucleotides, the CDR3 is TGCGCCAGCAGCCGAGGGACTAGCGGGTTCCTGAGCTCCTACAATGAGCAGTTCTTC. Translating it yields CASSRGTSGFLSSYNEQFF.

The J gene is TRBJ1-1, the V gene TRBV27, with 7 bases lining up with TRBD1. This CDR3 spans 14 amino acids. V shed 5 bases and J 4 bases; nucleotides not matched to a gene: 7. The germline V gene encodes CDR1 MNHEY and CDR2 SMNVEV (reference sequence). The CDR3 nucleotides read TGTGCCAGCAGTATGACAGGGTGGGGCACTGAAGCTTTCTTT. Its translation: CASSMTGWGTEAFF.

The V call is TRBV10-2, the J call TRBJ2-1; perhaps TRBD2 as D (6 bases). CDR1 and CDR2 from the germline V gene are WSHSY and SAAADI. The CDR3 runs 14 residues. Trimming took 7 bases from V and 7 from J, leaving 17 bases between them. The CDR3 DNA follows: TGCGCCAGCACTCTCGTGGGAGGATGGAATGAGCAGTTCTTC. Protein sequence: CASTLVGGWNEQFF.

V and J are TRBV5-5 and TRBJ1-1, with a tentative D call TRBD1 (6 bases). The CDR3 runs to 16 residues. Germline V gene data show CDR1 as SGHKS and CDR2 as YYEKEE (reference sequence). The germline V and J ends were trimmed by 2 bases and 0 bases, with 14 bases remaining between them. The CDR3 is CASSFFRGEVNTEAFF. As DNA, the CDR3 is TGTGCCAGCAGCTTCTTCAGGGGCGAGGTGAACACTGAAGCTTTCTTT.

The V and J genes are TRBV4-2 and TRBJ2-5; 9 nucleotides line up with TRBD2. Germline loops: CDR1 LGHNA, CDR2 YNFKEQ. After removal of 1 base from V and 3 bases from J, the junction contained 6 bases not matched to a gene. CDR3 length: 16 residues. The CDR3 DNA reads TGTGCCAGCAGCCAAGCCCAGACTAGCGGCAAAGAGACCCAGTACTTC. This sequence encodes CASSQAQTSGKETQYF.

CDR3 region: CASSEPGTGLPYGYTF. The DNA of the CDR3 is TGTGCCAGCAGTGAACCCGGGACAGGGCTACCCTATGGCTACACCTTC. This chain uses TRBV6-1 with TRBJ1-2, with 9 positions matching TRBD1. The CDR3 has 16 residues. The V gene's germline CDR1 is MNHNS and CDR2 SASEGT. Losses at the gene ends were 2 bases for V and 4 bases for J; bases not matched to a gene: 8.